This TCR beta chain emerged from a study of vaccination effects on CD4 cells after COVID-19. Study information: Post-vaccine specimens arrived a median 72 days past the second dose. Study-level results: Vaccine-induced clones in healthy vaccinees cross-reacted with common cold coronaviruses in only 1 of 255 cases.

This CDR3 has 15 residues. CDR1 is SGHKS and CDR2 is YYEKEE in the germline V gene (reference sequence). Trimming took 0 bases from V and 7 from J, leaving 13 bases between them. In the ViraFEST assay, antigen-specific CD4+ clonotypes were identified by expansion after peptide-pool stimulation. Isolation of CD4+ T cells took place after less than 12 days of culture. Two doses of BNT162b2 or mRNA-1273 vaccine were administered to participants. Assay used: immunoSEQ multiplex PCR; TCRdb lists only in-frame clones, some missing. Of fewer than 25,000 clones listed, 60% to 75% are singletons. This clone occurred once. Its antigen is undetermined.

This specimen was CD4+ T cells from PBMCs cultured with HCoV-NL63 spike peptides, taken after COVID-19 vaccination. This TCR came from a human donor who received a COVID-19 vaccine. J is TRBJ1-4 and V is TRBV5-5; no definite D call. CDR3 coding DNA: TGTGCCAGCAGCTTGGGAGGTCAAGAGAGTGAAAAACTGTTTTTT. Protein sequence: CASSLGGQESEKLFF.